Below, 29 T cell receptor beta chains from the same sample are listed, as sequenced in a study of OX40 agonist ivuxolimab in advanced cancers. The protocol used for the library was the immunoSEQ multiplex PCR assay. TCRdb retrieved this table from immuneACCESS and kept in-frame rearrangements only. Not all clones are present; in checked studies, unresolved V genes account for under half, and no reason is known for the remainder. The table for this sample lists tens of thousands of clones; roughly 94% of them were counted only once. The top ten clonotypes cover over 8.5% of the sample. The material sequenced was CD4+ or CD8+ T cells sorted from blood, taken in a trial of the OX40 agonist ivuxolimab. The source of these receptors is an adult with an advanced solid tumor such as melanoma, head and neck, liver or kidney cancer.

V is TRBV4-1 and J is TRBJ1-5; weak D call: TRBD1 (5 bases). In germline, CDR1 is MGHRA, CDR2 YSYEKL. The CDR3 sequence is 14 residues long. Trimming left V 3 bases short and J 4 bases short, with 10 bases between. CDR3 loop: CASSQGRGNQPQHF. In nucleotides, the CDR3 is TGCGCCAGCAGCCAGGGACGGGGGAATCAGCCCCAGCATTTT.

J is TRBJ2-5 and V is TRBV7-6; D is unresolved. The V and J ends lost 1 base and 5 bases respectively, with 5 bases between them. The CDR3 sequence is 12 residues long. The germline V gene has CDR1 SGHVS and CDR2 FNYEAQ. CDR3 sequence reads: CASSLVGETQYF. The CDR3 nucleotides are TGTGCCAGCAGCTTAGTGGGCGAGACCCAGTACTTC.

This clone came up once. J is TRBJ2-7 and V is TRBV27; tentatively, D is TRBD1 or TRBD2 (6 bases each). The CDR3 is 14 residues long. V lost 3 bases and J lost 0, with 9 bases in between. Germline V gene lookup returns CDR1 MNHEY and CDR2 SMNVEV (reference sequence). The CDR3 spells CASSFRGHSYEQYF. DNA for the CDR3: TGTGCCAGCAGTTTTCGGGGGCACTCCTACGAGCAGTACTTC.

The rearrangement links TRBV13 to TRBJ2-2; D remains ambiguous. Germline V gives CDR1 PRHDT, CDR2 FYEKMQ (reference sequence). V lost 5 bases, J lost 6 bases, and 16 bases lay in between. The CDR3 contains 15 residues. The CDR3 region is CASSARTSVAGELFF. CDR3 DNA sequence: TGTGCCAGCAGCGCCCGGACCTCGGTCGCCGGGGAGCTGTTTTTT.

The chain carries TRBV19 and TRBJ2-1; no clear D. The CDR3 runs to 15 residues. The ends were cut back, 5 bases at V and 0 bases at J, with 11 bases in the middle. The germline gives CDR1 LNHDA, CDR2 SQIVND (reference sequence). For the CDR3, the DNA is TGTGCCAGTAGTCCCGAGTCCGCCTCCTACAATGAGCAGTTCTTC. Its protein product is CASSPESASYNEQFF.

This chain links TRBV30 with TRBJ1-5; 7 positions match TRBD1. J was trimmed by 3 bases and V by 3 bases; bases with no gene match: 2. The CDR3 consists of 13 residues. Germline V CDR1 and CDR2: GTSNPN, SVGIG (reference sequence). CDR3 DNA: TGTGCCTGGAGGACAGGGCTCAATCAGCCCCAGCATTTT. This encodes CAWRTGLNQPQHF. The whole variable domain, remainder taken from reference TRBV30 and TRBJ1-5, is SQTIHQWPATLVQPVGSPLSLECTVEGTSNPNLYWYRQAAGRGLQLLFYSVGIGQISSEVPQNLSASRPQDRQFILSSKKLLLSDSGFYLCAWRTGLNQPQHFGDGTRLSIL.

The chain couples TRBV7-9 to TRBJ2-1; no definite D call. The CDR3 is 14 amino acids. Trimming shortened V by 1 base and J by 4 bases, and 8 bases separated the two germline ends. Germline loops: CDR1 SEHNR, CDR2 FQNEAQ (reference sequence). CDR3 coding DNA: TGTGCCAGCAGCTTAGTTCTCGCTTACAATGAGCAGTTCTTC. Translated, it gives CASSLVLAYNEQFF. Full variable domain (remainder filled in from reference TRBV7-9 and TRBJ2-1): DTGVSQNPRHKITKRGQNVTFRCDPISEHNRLYWYRQTLGQGPEFLTYFQNEAQLEKSRLLSDRFSAERPKGSFSTLEIQRTEQGDSAMYLCASSLVLAYNEQFFGPGTRLTVL.

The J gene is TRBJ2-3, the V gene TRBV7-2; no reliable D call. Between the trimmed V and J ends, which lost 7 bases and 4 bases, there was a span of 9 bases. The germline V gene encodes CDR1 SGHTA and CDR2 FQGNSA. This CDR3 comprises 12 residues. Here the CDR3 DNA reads TGTGCCAGCACCACGTTCTCAGATACGCAGTATTTT. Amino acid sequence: CASTTFSDTQYF.

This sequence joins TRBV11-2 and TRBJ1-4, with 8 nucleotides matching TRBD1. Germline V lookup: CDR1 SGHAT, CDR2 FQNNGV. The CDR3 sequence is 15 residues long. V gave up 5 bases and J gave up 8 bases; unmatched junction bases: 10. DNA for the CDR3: TGTGCCAGCAGCGGCAACCCGGGACAGGCAGAAAAACTGTTTTTT. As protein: CASSGNPGQAEKLFF. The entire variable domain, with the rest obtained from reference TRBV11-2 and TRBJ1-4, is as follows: EAGVAQSPRYKIIEKRQSVAFWCNPISGHATLYWYQQILGQGPKLLIQFQNNGVVDDSQLPKDRFSAERLKGVDSTLKIQPAKLEDSAVYLCASSGNPGQAEKLFFGSGTQLSVL.

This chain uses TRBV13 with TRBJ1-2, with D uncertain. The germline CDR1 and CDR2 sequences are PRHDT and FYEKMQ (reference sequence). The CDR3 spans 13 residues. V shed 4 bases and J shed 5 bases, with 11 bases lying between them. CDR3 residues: CASSSSSPYGYTF. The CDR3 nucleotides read TGTGCCAGCAGCTCCTCTTCTCCGTATGGCTACACCTTC.

The CDR3 reads CASSQIGGAVTEAFF. CDR3 DNA: TGTGCCAGCAGCCAGATAGGGGGGGCGGTCACTGAAGCTTTCTTT. The V call is TRBV7-8, the J call TRBJ1-1, with a possible D match to TRBD1 (6 bases). This CDR3 is 15 amino acids long. Germline V gene sequence: CDR1 SGHVS, CDR2 FQNEAQ. Deletions cut 5 bases from V and 4 bases from J, with 17 bases between.

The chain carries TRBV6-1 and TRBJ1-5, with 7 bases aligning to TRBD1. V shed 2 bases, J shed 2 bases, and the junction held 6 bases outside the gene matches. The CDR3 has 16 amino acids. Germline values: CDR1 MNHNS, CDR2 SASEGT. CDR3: CASSESRQGGNQPQHF. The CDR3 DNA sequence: TGTGCCAGCAGTGAAAGCAGACAGGGAGGCAATCAGCCCCAGCATTTT.

The CDR3 loop reads CASSQDLGPYGYTF. The CDR3 DNA is TGCGCCAGCAGCCAAGATCTTGGACCGTATGGCTACACCTTC. The V call is TRBV4-3, the J call TRBJ1-2; D is unclear. The CDR3 has 14 residues. The germline V gene has CDR1 LGHNA and CDR2 YSLEER. Trimming removed 0 bases from V and 5 bases from J, with 10 bases in between.

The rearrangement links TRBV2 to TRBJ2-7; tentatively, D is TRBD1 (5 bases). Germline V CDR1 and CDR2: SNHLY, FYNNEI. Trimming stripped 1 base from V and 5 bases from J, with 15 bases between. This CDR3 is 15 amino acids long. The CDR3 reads CASSEGSGKDDEQYF. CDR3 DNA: TGTGCCAGCAGTGAAGGGTCAGGGAAGGATGACGAGCAGTACTTC.

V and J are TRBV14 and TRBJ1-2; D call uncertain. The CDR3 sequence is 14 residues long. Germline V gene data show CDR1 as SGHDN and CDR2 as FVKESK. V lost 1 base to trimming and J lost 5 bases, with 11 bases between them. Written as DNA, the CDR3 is TGTGCCAGCAGCCAAGCTAATAATCTTTATGGCTACACCTTC. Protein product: CASSQANNLYGYTF.

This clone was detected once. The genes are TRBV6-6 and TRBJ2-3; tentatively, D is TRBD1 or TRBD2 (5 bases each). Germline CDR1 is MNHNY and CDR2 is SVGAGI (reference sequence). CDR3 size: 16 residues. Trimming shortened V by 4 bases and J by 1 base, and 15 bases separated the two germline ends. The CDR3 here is CASSLTALGGTDTQYF. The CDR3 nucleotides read TGTGCCAGCAGTTTGACCGCTCTGGGGGGCACAGATACGCAGTATTTT.

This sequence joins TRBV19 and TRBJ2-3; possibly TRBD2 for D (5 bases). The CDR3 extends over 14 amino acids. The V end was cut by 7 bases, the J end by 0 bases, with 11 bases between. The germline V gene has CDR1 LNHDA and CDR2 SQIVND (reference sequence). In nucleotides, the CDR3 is TGTGCCAGTACATGGGAGACTAGCACAGATACGCAGTATTTT. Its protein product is CASTWETSTDTQYF.

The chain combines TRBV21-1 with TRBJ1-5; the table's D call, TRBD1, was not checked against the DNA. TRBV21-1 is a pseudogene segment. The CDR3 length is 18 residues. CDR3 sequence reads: CASRQEITNRWCNQPQHF. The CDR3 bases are TGTGCCAGCAGACAGGAGATAACTAATCGATGGTGCAATCAGCCCCAGCATTTT.

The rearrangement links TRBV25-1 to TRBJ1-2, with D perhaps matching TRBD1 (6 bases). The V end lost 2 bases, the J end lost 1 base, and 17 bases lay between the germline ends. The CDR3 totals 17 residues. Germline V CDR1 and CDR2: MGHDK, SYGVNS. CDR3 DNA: TGTGCCAGCAGTGAAGTGGGGGCCCCCCTGAATAACTATGGCTACACCTTC. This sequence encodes CASSEVGAPLNNYGYTF.

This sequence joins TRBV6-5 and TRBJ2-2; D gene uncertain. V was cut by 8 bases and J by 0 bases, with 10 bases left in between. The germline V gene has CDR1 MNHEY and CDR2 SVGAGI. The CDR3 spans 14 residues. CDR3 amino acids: CASAYVANTGELFF. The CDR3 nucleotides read TGTGCCAGCGCCTACGTGGCGAACACCGGGGAGCTGTTTTTT.

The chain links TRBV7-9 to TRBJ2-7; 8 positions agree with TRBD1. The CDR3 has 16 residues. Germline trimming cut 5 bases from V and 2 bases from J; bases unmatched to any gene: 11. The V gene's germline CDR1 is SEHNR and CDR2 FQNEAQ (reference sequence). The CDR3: CASSPTPGQGTYEQYF. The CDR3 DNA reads TGTGCCAGCAGCCCGACCCCCGGACAGGGTACCTACGAGCAGTACTTC.

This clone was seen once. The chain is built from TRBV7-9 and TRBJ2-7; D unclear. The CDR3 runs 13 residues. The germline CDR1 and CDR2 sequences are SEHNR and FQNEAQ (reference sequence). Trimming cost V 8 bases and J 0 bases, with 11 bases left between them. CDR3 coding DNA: TGTGCCAGCTTGGGATCGCCCTCCTACGAGCAGTACTTC. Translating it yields CASLGSPSYEQYF.

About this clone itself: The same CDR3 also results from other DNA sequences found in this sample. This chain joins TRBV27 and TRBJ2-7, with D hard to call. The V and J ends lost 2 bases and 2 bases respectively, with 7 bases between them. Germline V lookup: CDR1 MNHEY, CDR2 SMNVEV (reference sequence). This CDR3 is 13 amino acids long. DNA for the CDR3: TGTGCCAGCAGTTTAGGGCAGACCTACGAGCAGTACTTC. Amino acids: CASSLGQTYEQYF.

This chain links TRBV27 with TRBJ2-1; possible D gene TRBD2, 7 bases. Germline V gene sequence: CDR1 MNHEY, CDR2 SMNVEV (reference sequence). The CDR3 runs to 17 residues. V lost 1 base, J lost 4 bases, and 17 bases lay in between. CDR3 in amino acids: CASSLLASGGGYNEQFF. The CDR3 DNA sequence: TGTGCCAGCAGTTTATTGGCTAGCGGAGGGGGATACAATGAGCAGTTCTTC.

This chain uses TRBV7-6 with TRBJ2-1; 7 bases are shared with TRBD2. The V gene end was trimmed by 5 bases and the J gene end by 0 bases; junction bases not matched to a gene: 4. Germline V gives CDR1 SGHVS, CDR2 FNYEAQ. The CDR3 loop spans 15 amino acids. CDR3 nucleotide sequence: TGTGCCAGCAGCCCCCCTAGCGGCTCCTACAATGAGCAGTTCTTC. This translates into CASSPPSGSYNEQFF.

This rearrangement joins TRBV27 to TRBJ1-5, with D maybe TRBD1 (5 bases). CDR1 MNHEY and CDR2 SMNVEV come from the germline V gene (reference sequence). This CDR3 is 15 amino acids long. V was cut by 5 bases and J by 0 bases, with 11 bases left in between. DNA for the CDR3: TGTGCCAGCAGTCCGACAGAGTATAGCAATCAGCCCCAGCATTTT. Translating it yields CASSPTEYSNQPQHF.

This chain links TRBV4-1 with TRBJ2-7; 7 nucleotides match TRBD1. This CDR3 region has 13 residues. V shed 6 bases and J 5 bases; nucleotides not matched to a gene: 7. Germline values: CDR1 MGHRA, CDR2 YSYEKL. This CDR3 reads CASSPGTAHEQYF. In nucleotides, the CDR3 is TGCGCCAGCAGTCCCGGGACAGCCCACGAGCAGTACTTC.

The CDR3 is CASSQDQGAGYEQFF. DNA of the CDR3: TGTGCCAGCAGCCAAGATCAGGGGGCCGGCTATGAGCAGTTCTTC. V gene TRBV4-2 combines with J gene TRBJ2-1; 8 bases line up with TRBD1. The germline V gene encodes CDR1 LGHNA and CDR2 YNFKEQ. This CDR3 has 15 amino acids. J gave up 8 bases and V 0 bases, and 6 bases lay outside the gene matches.

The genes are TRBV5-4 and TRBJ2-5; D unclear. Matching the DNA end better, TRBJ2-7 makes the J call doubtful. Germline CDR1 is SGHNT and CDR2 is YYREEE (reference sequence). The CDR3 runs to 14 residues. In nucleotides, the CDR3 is TGTGCCAGCAGCAGTAGCAGGAGCTCCTACGAGCAGTACTTC. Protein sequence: CASSSSRSSYEQYF.